The 7 T cell receptor beta chains below all came from one sample that was sequenced in a study of cytomegalovirus exposure and HLA in healthy donors. PCR involved 60 Vbeta and 13 Jbeta primers. Only in-frame clones appear in the TCRdb table, and some are missing; sequencing was by immunoSEQ multiplex PCR. The sample holds approximately 140,000 clones, roughly 77% seen once. Source material: PBMCs. These TCRs come from a man younger than 40 in good health and CMV-seronegative.

The CDR3: CARGPIAQGDGYTF. Here the CDR3 DNA reads TGTGCCAGAGGCCCCATAGCCCAGGGTGATGGCTACACCTTC. The J gene is TRBJ1-2, the V gene TRBV6-4; D is perhaps TRBD1 (5 bases). The V end was cut by 9 bases, the J end by 6 bases, with 20 bases between. The CDR3 loop spans 14 amino acids. The germline V gene encodes CDR1 MRHNA and CDR2 SNTAGT.

The genes are TRBV28 and TRBJ2-7; TRBD1 might be the D (6 bases). The CDR3 loop spans 17 amino acids. In germline, CDR1 is MDHEN, CDR2 SYDVKM. Trimming cost V 3 bases and J 0 bases, with 18 bases left between them. In nucleotides, the CDR3 is TGTGCCAGCAGTTTCGTATTAAGAGGACAGCTCTCCTACGAGCAGTACTTC. It specifies CASSFVLRGQLSYEQYF.

About this clone itself: The likely explanation is a read error, given a far larger clone one base away. The genes are TRBV28 and TRBJ2-7, with a tentative D call TRBD1 (6 bases). Trimming shortened V by 3 bases and J by 1 base, and 7 bases separated the two germline ends. CDR1 and CDR2 from the germline V gene are MDHEN and SYDVKM. The CDR3 length is 13 residues. The CDR3 loop is CASSLDSSYEQYF. CDR3 DNA sequence: TGTGCCAGCAGTTTGGACAGTTCCTACGAGCAGTACTTC. Full variable domain (remainder filled in from reference TRBV28 and TRBJ2-7): DVKVTQSSRYLVKRTGEKVFLECVQDMDHENMFWYRQDPGLGLRLIYFSYDVKMKEKGDIPEGYSVSREKKERFSLILESASTNQTSMYLCASSLDSSYEQYFGPGTRLTVT.

This clone was observed once. The gene calls are TRBV5-1 and TRBJ1-3; a weak D match, TRBD1 (5 bases). This CDR3 has 15 amino acids. Germline lookup yields CDR1 SGHRS and CDR2 YFSETQ. The ends were cut back, 4 bases at V and 2 bases at J, with 13 bases in the middle. The CDR3 sequence is CASSPEGSTGNTIYF. The CDR3 DNA is TGCGCCAGCAGCCCGGAGGGGTCTACTGGAAACACCATATATTTT.

This clone has only a few counts. The chain links TRBV18 to TRBJ2-7; the match to TRBD1 covers 7 bases. The CDR3 runs 13 residues. The germline V gene encodes CDR1 KGHSH and CDR2 LQKENI. V shed 8 bases and J 4 bases; nucleotides not matched to a gene: 8. CDR3 coding DNA: TGTGCCAGCCGGGACAGCAGACTGTACGAGCAGTACTTC. The encoded protein is CASRDSRLYEQYF.

This rearrangement joins TRBV7-9 to TRBJ2-7; the match to TRBD1 covers 9 bases. Germline lookup yields CDR1 SEHNR and CDR2 FQNEAQ (reference sequence). This CDR3 contains 16 residues. The V and J ends lost 5 bases and 2 bases, in that order; junction bases with no gene match: 10. The CDR3 DNA follows: TGTGCCAGCAGCGGGGGGGTGGACAGGGGACCCTACGAGCAGTACTTC. This gives the protein CASSGGVDRGPYEQYF.

The V and J genes are TRBV28 and TRBJ2-7, with D possibly being TRBD2 (6 bases). Trimming took off 5 bases at V and 0 bases at J, with 17 bases between the two ends. This CDR3 region has 16 residues. CDR1 MDHEN and CDR2 SYDVKM come from the germline V gene. The CDR3 protein is CASSASSASSSYEQYF. Here the CDR3 DNA reads TGTGCCAGCAGTGCCTCTAGCGCTTCAAGCTCCTACGAGCAGTACTTC.